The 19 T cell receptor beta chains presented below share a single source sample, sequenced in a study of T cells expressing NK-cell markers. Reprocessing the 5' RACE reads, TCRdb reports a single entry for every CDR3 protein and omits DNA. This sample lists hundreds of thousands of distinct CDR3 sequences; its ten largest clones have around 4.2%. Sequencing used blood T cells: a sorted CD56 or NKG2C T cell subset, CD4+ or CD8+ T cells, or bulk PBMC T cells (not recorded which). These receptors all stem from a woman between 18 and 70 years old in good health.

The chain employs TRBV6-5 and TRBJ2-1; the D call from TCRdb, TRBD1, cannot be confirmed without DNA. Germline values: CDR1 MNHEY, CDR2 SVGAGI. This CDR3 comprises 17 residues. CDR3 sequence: CASSYGGGTGAYNEQFF.

The CDR3 sequence is CASSLRTGSSYNEQFF. The chain carries TRBV5-6 and TRBJ2-1. The germline gives CDR1 SGHDT, CDR2 YYEEEE. This CDR3 has 16 residues.

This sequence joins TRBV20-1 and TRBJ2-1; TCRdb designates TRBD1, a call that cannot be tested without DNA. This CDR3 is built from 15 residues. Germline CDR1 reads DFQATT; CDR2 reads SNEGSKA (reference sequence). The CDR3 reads CSARRSGAIYNEQFF.

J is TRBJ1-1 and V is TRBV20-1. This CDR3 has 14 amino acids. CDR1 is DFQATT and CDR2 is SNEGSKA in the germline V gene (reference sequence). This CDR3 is CSAKDGSMNTEAFF.

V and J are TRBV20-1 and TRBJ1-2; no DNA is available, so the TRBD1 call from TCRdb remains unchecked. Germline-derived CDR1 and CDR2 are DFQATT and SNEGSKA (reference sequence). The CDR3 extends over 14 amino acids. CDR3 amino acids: CSARTGGGSYGYTF.

This chain's CDR3 is CASGGSGSYEQYF. The V and J genes are TRBV3-1 and TRBJ2-7; the D gene TCRdb calls, TRBD1, cannot be checked with no DNA. The CDR3 contains 13 residues. Germline CDR1 and CDR2: LGHDT and YNNKEL (reference sequence).

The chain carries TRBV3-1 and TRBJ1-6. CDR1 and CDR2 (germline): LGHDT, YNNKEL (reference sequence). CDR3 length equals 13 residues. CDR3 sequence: CASSQDRNSPLHF.

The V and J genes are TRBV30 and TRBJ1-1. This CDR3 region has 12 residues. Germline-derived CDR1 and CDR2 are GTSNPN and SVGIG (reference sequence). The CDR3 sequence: CAWLNRNTEAFF.

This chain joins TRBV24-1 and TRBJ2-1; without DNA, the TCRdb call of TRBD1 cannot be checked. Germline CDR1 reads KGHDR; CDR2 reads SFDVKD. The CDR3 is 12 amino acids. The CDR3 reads CATGTEYNEQFF.

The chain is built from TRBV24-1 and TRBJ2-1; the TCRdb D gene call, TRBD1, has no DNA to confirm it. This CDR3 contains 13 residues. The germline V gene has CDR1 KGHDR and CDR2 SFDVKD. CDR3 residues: CATSDRQGDEQFF.

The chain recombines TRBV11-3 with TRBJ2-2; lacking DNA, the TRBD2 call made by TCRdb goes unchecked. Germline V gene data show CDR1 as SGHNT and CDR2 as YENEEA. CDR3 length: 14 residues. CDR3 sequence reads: CASSWTSGGAELFF.

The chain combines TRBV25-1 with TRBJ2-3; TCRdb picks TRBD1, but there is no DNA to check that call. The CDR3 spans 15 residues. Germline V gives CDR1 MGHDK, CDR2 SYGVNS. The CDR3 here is CASSELTGGADTQYF.

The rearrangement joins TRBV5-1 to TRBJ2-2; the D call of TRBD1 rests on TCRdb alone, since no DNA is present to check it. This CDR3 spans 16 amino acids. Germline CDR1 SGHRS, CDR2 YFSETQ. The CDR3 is CASTFGQGINTGELFF.

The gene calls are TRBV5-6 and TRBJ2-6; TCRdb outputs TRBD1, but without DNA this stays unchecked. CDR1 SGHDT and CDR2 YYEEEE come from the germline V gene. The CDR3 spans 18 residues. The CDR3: CASSLLNGRRTGANVLTF.

This chain's CDR3 is CASSLRADYPGELFF. The rearrangement uses TRBV7-2 and TRBJ2-2; the D gene TCRdb calls, TRBD2, cannot be checked with no DNA. The CDR3 totals 15 residues. Looked up from germline, CDR1 is SGHTA and CDR2 is FQGNSA.

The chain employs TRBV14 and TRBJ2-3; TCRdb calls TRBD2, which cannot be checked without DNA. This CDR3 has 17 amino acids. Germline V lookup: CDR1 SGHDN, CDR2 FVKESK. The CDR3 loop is CASSQDRPLAGIDTQYF.

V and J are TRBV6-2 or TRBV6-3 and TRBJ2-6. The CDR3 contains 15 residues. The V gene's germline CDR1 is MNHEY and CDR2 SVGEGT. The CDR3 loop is CASSKTGSGANVLTF.

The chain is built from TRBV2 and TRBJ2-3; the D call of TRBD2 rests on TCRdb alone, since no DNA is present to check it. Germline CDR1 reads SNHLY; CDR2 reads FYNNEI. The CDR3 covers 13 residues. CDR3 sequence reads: CASRRDYTDTQYF. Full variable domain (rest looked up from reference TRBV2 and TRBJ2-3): EPEVTQTPSHQVTQMGQEVILRCVPISNHLYFYWYRQILGQKVEFLVSFYNNEISEKSEIFDDQFSVERPDGSNFTLKIRSTKLEDSAMYFCASRRDYTDTQYFGPGTRLTVL.

CDR3 loop: CASSSEGTINTEAFF. J is TRBJ1-1 and V is TRBV5-4; with no DNA, the TCRdb D assignment of TRBD1 cannot be verified. The CDR3 spans 15 residues. The V gene's germline CDR1 is SGHNT and CDR2 YYREEE (reference sequence).